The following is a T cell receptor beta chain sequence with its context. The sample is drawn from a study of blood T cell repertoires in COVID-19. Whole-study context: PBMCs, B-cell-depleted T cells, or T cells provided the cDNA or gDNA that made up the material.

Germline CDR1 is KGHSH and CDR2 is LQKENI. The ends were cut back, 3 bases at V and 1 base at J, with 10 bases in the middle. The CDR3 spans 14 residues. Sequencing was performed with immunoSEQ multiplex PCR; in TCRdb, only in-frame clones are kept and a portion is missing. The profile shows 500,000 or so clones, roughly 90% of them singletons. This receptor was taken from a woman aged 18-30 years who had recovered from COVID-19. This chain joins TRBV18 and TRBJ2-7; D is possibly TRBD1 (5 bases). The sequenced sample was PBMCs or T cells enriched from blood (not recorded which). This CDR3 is CASSPGPESYEQYF. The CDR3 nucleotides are TGTGCCAGCTCACCGGGGCCAGAATCCTACGAGCAGTACTTC.